This is a list of T cell receptor beta chains from one sample in a study of T cells after somatic rescue of genetic block. The assay was immunoSEQ multiplex PCR, and TCRdb's table has in-frame clones only and misses some. The sample holds 12,000 or so clones, less than 80% seen once. Source material: peripheral blood mononuclear cells (PBMCs). The receptor set was obtained from a boy between 10 and 17 years old. Each CDR3 is given without its conserved first and last residue. The order of the fields is V gene, J gene, CDR3 protein.

V: TRBV28; J: TRBJ2-5; CDR3: ASSFPSGGAFGTQY
V: TRBV19; J: TRBJ1-5; CDR3: ASAKFGLIQPQH
V: TRBV5-1; J: TRBJ2-2; CDR3: ASSLSQPNTGELF
V: TRBV25-1; J: TRBJ2-3; CDR3: ASSEFGQAPTDTQY
V: TRBV5-1; J: TRBJ2-3; CDR3: AIRRDQSTDTQY
V: TRBV2; J: TRBJ1-5; CDR3: ASTVGALENQPQH
V: TRBV2; J: TRBJ1-5; CDR3: ASSDRGDQPQH
V: TRBV6-7; J: TRBJ2-7; CDR3: ASSYPGGEQY
V: TRBV9; J: TRBJ1-1; CDR3: ASSVLTGNTEAF
V: TRBV19; J: TRBJ2-4; CDR3: ASDGTGLAKNIQY
V: TRBV5-6; J: TRBJ2-1; CDR3: ASSPTGGVRNEQF
V: TRBV9; J: TRBJ2-3; CDR3: ASSQKRGGTQY
V: TRBV18; J: TRBJ2-2; CDR3: ASSPTNEAGELF
V: TRBV5-5; J: TRBJ1-2; CDR3: ASSSEGAWRGYT
V: TRBV19; J: TRBJ2-2; CDR3: ASSIKGLYTGELF
V: TRBV2; J: TRBJ2-2; CDR3: ASRATRFYTGELF
V: TRBV30; J: TRBJ1-3; CDR3: ASTKAGNTIY
V: TRBV18; J: TRBJ2-1; CDR3: ASSPNRLPYNEQF
V: TRBV9; J: TRBJ2-3; CDR3: ASSVIAGVADTQY
V: TRBV7-9; J: TRBJ2-5; CDR3: ASSLEGGGSVKTQY
V: TRBV27; J: TRBJ2-5; CDR3: ASTRMSGQGTSGPRRPKETQY
V: TRBV6-1; J: TRBJ2-1; CDR3: ASSSLSSYNEQF
V: TRBV6-5; J: TRBJ1-4; CDR3: ASSYGRDKGSEKLF
V: TRBV19; J: TRBJ2-7; CDR3: ASSRTATYEQY
V: TRBV28; J: TRBJ2-2; CDR3: ASSWWGGNTGELF
V: TRBV19; J: TRBJ1-2; CDR3: ASRRQGTYGYT
V: TRBV5-6; J: TRBJ1-1; CDR3: ASSPNGRGTEAF
V: TRBV11-3; J: TRBJ2-1; CDR3: ASSLGLAGAGSYNEQF
V: TRBV5-1; J: TRBJ1-1; CDR3: ASSFNDGSITEAF
V: TRBV21-1; J: TRBJ1-4; CDR3: ASRGGYKVHNEKLF
V: TRBV5-1; J: TRBJ2-1; CDR3: ASSPIPAGVGNEQF
V: TRBV6-5; J: TRBJ2-7; CDR3: ASSSTGQLYEQY
V: TRBV5-3; J: TRBJ1-6; CDR3: ARSLAGGASYNSPLH
V: TRBV5-6; J: TRBJ1-6; CDR3: ASSLGPGLYNSPLH
V: TRBV30; J: TRBJ2-5; CDR3: AWSVLVPIGGRRETQY
V: TRBV11-2; J: TRBJ2-7; CDR3: ASSTGLAGGVGYEQY
V: TRBV14; J: TRBJ1-6; CDR3: ASSQIGGYNSPLH
V: TRBV28; J: TRBJ2-1; CDR3: ASSLTGNANNEQF
V: TRBV5-4; J: TRBJ2-3; CDR3: ASSLDSILGTQY
V: TRBV29-1; J: TRBJ1-2; CDR3: SVEGYGYT